This entry features one TCR beta chain sequence. Its antigen is unknown. In germline, CDR1 is SGHRS, CDR2 YFSETQ. This CDR3 has 15 residues. Trimming cost V 2 bases and J 7 bases, with 19 bases left between them. The table came from immunoSEQ multiplex PCR; TCRdb's copy has only in-frame clones and leaves some out. The sample holds about 100,000 clones, around 87% seen once. This entry comes from a study of T cell responses to AZD1222 COVID-19 vaccine. Study-wide results and limits: Possibly, clonal diversity was underestimated; donors were largely white British and included more females. Two doses of AZD1222 preceded a rise in Spike-specific TCR breadth and depth. Across spike, vaccine-associated CD4 TCRs were found, dominant at 160-218 and 743-854.

The material was peripheral blood, obtained on day 0 of AZD1222 vaccination. The origin of this receptor is an adult in good health. This chain links TRBV5-1 with TRBJ2-7; perhaps TRBD1 as D (6 bases). CDR3 DNA sequence: TGCGCCAGCAGCTTATCACCTGGGGGCGCGACAGAGCAGTACTTC. Protein sequence: CASSLSPGGATEQYF. The full variable domain, rest sourced from reference TRBV5-1 and TRBJ2-7, is KAGVTQTPRYLIKTRGQQVTLSCSPISGHRSVSWYQQTPGQGLQFLFEYFSETQRNKGNFPGRFSGRQFSNSRSEMNVSTLELGDSALYLCASSLSPGGATEQYFGPGTRLTVT.